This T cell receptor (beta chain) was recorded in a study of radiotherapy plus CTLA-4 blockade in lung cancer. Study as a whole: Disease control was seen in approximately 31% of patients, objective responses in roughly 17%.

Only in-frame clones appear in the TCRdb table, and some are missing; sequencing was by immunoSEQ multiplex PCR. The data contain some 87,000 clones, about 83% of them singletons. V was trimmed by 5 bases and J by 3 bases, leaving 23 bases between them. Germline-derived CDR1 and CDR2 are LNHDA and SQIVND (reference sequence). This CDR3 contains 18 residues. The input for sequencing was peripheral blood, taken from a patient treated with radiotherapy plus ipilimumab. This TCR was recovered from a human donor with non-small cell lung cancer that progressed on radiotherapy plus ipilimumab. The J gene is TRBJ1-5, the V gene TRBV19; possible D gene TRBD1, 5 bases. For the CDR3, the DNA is TGTGCCAGTAGTCCAATGGTTGGGGCAGGGTGGAACAATCAGCCCCAGCATTTT. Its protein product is CASSPMVGAGWNNQPQHF.